The 7 T cell receptor beta chains listed next were all sequenced from one sample in a study of PD-L1 blockade in urothelial cancer (dated by TCRdb to the late 2010s). Receptor libraries were prepared by the immunoSEQ multiplex PCR assay. The immuneACCESS repertoire file appears here via TCRdb, limited to in-frame rearrangements. These files lack a portion of the clones; in checked studies, under half of the deficit traces to unresolved V genes, and the cause of the others is not known. The sample profile shows approximately 100,000 clones; approximately 86% of them were found once. Of the sample, roughly 2.3% falls within the top ten clones. The specimen comprised PBMCs, sampled around atezolizumab (anti-PD-L1) treatment. These receptors all come from a man between 45 and 60 years old with urothelial cancer.

This clone was observed a single time. V gene TRBV5-4 combines with J gene TRBJ2-5, with D possibly matching TRBD1 (6 bases). CDR3 length: 15 amino acids. Germline V CDR1 and CDR2: SGHNT, YYREEE (reference sequence). V was trimmed by 4 bases and J by 4 bases, leaving 17 bases between them. CDR3 residues: CASSPGQIETETQYF. The CDR3 bases are TGTGCCAGCAGCCCTGGACAGATCGAGACAGAGACCCAGTACTTC.

V usage is TRBV13 and J usage is TRBJ2-7, with 7 bases that match TRBD1. The CDR3 is 14 residues long. J gave up 6 bases and V 0 bases, and 5 bases lay outside the gene matches. CDR1 is PRHDT and CDR2 is FYEKMQ in the germline V gene (reference sequence). The CDR3 here is CASSLGDRSSEQYF. In nucleotides, the CDR3 is TGTGCCAGCAGCTTAGGGGACAGGAGCAGCGAGCAGTACTTC.

The V and J genes are TRBV6-5 and TRBJ1-1; weak D call: TRBD1 (6 bases). CDR1 and CDR2 (germline): MNHEY, SVGAGI. Trimming pared 5 bases from V and 5 bases from J, leaving 18 bases between. The CDR3 totals 15 residues. CDR3 in amino acids: CASSLRAGALTEAFF. The CDR3 region has the DNA TGTGCCAGCAGTCTTCGGGCAGGGGCACTAACTGAAGCTTTCTTT.

This sequence joins TRBV2 and TRBJ2-7; possible D gene TRBD2, 5 bases. V lost 6 bases, J lost 2 bases, and 11 bases lay in between. CDR3 size: 13 residues. CDR1 is SNHLY, CDR2 FYNNEI, per germline. In DNA form, the CDR3 reads TGTGCCAGCAGGCCCGGGAAAACCTACGAGCAGTACTTC. Its translation is CASRPGKTYEQYF.

The V and J genes are TRBV20-1 and TRBJ2-7, with TRBD2 as a possible D gene (6 bases). Trimming removed 5 bases from V and 8 bases from J, with 13 bases in between. The CDR3 covers 11 residues. The germline CDR1 and CDR2 sequences are DFQATT and SNEGSKA (reference sequence). The CDR3, as DNA: TGCAGTGCTTCCGGGCGGGGTCAGCAGTACTTC. It encodes CSASGRGQQYF.

The chain uses TRBV9 and TRBJ2-1; D is unclear. Between the trimmed V and J ends, which lost 2 bases and 3 bases, there was a span of 12 bases. CDR3 size: 15 residues. Germline assignment: CDR1 SGDLS and CDR2 YYNGEE. CDR3 DNA sequence: TGTGCCAGCAGCGTCGAGGTGGTTGGCTACAATGAGCAGTTCTTC. It is translated as CASSVEVVGYNEQFF.

The chain has TRBV28 and TRBJ2-7, with 10 bases aligning to TRBD2. This CDR3 spans 17 amino acids. J was trimmed by 3 bases and V by 1 base; bases with no gene match: 9. Germline V lookup: CDR1 MDHEN, CDR2 SYDVKM. The CDR3: CASSLFGGLAGDYEQYF. The CDR3 nucleotides are TGTGCCAGCAGTTTATTCGGGGGGCTAGCGGGGGACTACGAGCAGTACTTC.